This T cell receptor beta chain was profiled in a study of blood T cell repertoires in COVID-19. V shed 1 base, J shed 10 bases, and the junction held 4 bases outside the gene matches. The CDR3 is 14 amino acids. Germline lookup yields CDR1 LGHDT and CDR2 YNNKEL (reference sequence). Study processing details: From reference gene primer amplification, estimates of nucleated cell counts were derived. This table comes from immunoSEQ multiplex PCR, and its TCRdb copy is limited to in-frame clones, with some not included. V and J calls plus clone size are reproduced from that table; the DNA served to infer D and trimming. The sample shows 150,000 to 160,000 clones, approximately 80% of them seen only once.

The sequence came from a man aged 55 to 70 with acute or convalescent COVID-19. J is TRBJ1-5 and V is TRBV3-1 (or the pseudogene TRBV3-2), with TRBD1 identical over 10 bases. Sequencing used peripheral blood. CDR3 in amino acids: CASSQGTGGSPQHF. The CDR3 DNA is TGTGCCAGCAGCCAAGGGACAGGGGGAAGCCCCCAGCATTTT.